The T cell receptor beta chain described here comes from a study of CD8 T cells in Susac syndrome. The sequenced target, TCR beta, came from blood CD8+ and CD4+ T cells. It was treatment-naive patients with stable or active relapsing-remitting disease who made up the multiple sclerosis controls. TEMRA cells were enriched by FACS, while CD8+ and CD4+ T cells were obtained through a negative isolation that was performed magnetically. Reverse transcription of about 0.45 to 1 ug RNA was performed with random hexamers. A multiplex approach, immunoSEQ multiplex PCR, amplified TCR beta CDR3 across 54 Vbeta and 13 Jbeta. TCRdb redid the calling of the immunoSEQ multiplex PCR reads with MiXCR, one entry per CDR3 protein. The sample consists of around 130,000 distinct CDR3 sequences, around nine tenths of them appearing once. The CDR3 consists of 16 residues. Trimming cost V 8 bases and J 7 bases, with 26 bases left between them. The V gene's germline CDR1 is LNHDA and CDR2 SQIVND (reference sequence).

The chain combines TRBV19 with TRBJ1-2; D is uncertain. Sequencing was performed on CD8+ T cells from PBMCs. This sequence was found in a human donor with multiple sclerosis. DNA of the CDR3: TGTGCCAGTCGTAGTATGTTCGGGGAATCAGGCGTTGGCTACACCTTC. Protein sequence: CASRSMFGESGVGYTF. Variable domain in full (rest from reference TRBV19 and TRBJ1-2): DGGITQSPKYLFRKEGQNVTLSCEQNLNHDAMYWYRQDPGQGLRLIYYSQIVNDFQKGDIAEGYSVSREKKESFPLTVTSAQKNPTAFYLCASRSMFGESGVGYTFGSGTRLTVV.